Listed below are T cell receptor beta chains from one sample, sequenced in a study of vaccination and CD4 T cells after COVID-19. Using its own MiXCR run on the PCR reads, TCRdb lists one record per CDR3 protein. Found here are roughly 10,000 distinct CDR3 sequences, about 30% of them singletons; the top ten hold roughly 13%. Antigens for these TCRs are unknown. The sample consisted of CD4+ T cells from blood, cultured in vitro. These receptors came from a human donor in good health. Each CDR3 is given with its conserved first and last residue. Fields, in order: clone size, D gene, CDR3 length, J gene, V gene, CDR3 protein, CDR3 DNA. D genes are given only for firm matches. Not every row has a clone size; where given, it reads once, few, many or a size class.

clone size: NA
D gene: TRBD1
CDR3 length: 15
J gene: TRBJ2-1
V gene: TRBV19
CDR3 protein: CASRGTGQGHNEQFF
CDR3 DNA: TGTGCCAGTAGGGGGACGGGACAGGGACACAATGAGCAGTTCTTC

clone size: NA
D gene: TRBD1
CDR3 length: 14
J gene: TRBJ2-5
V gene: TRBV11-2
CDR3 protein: CASSRQGGAETQYF
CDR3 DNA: TGTGCCAGCAGCCGACAGGGGGGGGCGGAGACCCAGTACTTC

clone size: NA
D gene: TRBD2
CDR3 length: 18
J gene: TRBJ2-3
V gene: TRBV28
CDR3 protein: CASSGNSGRRRGTDTQYF
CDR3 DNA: TGTGCCAGCAGTGGAAATAGCGGGAGACGCCGTGGCACAGATACGCAGTATTTT

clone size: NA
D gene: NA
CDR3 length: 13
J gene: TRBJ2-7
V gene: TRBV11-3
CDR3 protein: CASSPRDRAEQYF
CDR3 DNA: TGTGCCAGCAGCCCGCGGGACAGAGCCGAGCAGTACTTC

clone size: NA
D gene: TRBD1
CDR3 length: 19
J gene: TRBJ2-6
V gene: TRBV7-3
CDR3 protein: CASSPAPGQGRTGANVLTF
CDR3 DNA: TGTGCCAGCAGCCCCGCCCCGGGACAGGGAAGGACTGGGGCCAACGTCCTGACTTTC

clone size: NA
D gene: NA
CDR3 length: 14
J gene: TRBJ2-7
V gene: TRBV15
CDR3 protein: CATSRQITGDEQYF
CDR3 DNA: TGTGCCACCAGCAGGCAAATTACCGGCGACGAGCAGTACTTC

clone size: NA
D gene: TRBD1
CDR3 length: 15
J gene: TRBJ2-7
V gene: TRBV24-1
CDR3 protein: CATSDSGTVSYEQYF
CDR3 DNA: TGTGCCACCAGTGATTCGGGGACAGTAAGCTACGAGCAGTACTTC

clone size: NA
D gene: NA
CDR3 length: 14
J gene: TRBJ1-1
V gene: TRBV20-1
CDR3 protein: CSASNIVLSAEAFF
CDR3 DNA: TGCAGTGCTAGTAATATCGTGTTGAGCGCTGAAGCTTTCTTT

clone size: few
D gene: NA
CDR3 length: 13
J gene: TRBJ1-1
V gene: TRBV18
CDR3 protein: CASSPLGDTEAFF
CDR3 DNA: TGTGCCAGCTCACCGCTGGGGGATACTGAAGCTTTCTTT

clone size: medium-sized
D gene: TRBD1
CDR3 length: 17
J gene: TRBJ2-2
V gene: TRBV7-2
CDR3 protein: CASSFPAYRGLTGELFF
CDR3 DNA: TGTGCCAGCAGCTTCCCCGCTTACAGGGGGTTAACCGGGGAGCTGTTTTTT

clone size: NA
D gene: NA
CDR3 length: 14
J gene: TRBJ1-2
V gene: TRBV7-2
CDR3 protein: CASSSIRGPYGYTF
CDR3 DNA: TGTGCCAGCAGCTCGATACGGGGTCCCTATGGCTACACCTTC

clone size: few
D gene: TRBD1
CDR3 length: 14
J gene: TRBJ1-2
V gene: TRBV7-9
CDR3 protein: CASSLAGTADGYTF
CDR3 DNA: TGTGCCAGCAGCTTAGCCGGGACAGCCGATGGCTACACCTTC

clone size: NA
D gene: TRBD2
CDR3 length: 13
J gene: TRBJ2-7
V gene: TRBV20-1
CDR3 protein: CSAASGSGYEQYF
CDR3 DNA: TGCAGTGCCGCGAGCGGGAGTGGTTACGAGCAGTACTTC

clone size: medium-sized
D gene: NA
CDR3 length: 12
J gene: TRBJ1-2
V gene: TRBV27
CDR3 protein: CASGETFYGYTF
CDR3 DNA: TGTGCCAGCGGAGAGACTTTCTATGGCTACACCTTC

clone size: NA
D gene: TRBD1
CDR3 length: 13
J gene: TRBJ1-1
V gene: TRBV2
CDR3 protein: CASRDRGLGEAFF
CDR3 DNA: TGTGCCAGCCGGGACAGGGGGCTTGGTGAAGCTTTCTTT

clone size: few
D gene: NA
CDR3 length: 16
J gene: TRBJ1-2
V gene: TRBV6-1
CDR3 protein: CASSRGVPPRGYGYTF
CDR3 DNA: TGTGCCAGCAGTAGGGGAGTTCCCCCTAGGGGCTATGGCTACACCTTC

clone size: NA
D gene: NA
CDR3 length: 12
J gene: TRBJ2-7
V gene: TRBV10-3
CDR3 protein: CAISDREDEQYF
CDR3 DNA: TGTGCCATCAGTGACAGGGAAGACGAGCAGTACTTC

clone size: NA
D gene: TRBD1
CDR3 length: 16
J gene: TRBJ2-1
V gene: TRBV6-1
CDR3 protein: CASSDSRDRYYNEQFF
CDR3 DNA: TGTGCCAGCAGTGACTCACGGGACAGATACTACAATGAGCAGTTCTTC

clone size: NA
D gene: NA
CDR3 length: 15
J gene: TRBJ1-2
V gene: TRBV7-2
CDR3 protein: CASSLGLDFGYGYTF
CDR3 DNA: TGTGCCAGCAGCTTAGGGCTTGACTTCGGCTATGGCTACACCTTC

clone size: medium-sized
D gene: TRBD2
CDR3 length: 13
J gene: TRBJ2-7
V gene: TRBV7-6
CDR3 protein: CASRGTRSYEQYF
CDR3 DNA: TGTGCCAGCAGAGGGACTAGGTCCTACGAGCAGTACTTC

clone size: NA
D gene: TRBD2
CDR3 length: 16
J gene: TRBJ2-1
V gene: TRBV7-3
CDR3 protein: CASSLGTSGRYNEQFF
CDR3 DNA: TGTGCCAGCAGCTTAGGTACTAGCGGGAGATACAATGAGCAGTTCTTC

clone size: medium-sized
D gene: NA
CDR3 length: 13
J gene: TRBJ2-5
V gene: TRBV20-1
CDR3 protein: CSASSVGIGTQYF
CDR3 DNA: TGCAGTGCTAGTTCCGTAGGGATAGGGACCCAGTACTTC

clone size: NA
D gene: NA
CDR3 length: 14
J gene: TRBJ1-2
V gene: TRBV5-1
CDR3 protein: CASSLRVRNYGYTF
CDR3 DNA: TGCGCCAGCAGCTTAAGGGTCCGTAACTATGGCTACACCTTC